The 21 T cell receptor beta chains below come from one sample, sequenced in a study of tumor-infiltrating lymphocytes in primary liver carcinoma. Starting material for RNA and DNA co-extraction consisted of roughly 19-31 mg of unsorted bulk tissue. Starting material of 450 to 550 ng total RNA yielded TCR beta cDNA via a constant-region primer. Library construction for TCR beta comprised three nested multiplex PCR rounds performed with slightly modified ARM-PCR. Investigators reported that the first two PCR rounds, at approximately 11 cycles each, used TRBV1-TRBV30 forward primers with a C-beta reverse primer. TCRdb re-analysed the multiplex PCR reads in MiXCR, keeping a single row per CDR3 protein. The table lists roughly 120,000 distinct CDR3 sequences, roughly 70% of them singletons, with about 8% in the top ten. The specimen sequenced was tumor-adjacent normal liver tissue. The receptor source for this set is a woman aged 55-75 years with primary liver carcinoma and hepatitis B virus infection.

Worth noting for this clonotype: A read error may account for a junction end that differs from germline. V is TRBV12-3 or TRBV12-4 and J is TRBJ1-1, with TRBD1 as a possible D gene (5 bases). CDR3 length: 14 amino acids. The DNA for the CDR3 is TGTGCTAGCAGTTTCGTGGGGGTTCACACTGAAGCTGTCTTT. Translation gives CASSFVGVHTEAVF.

As to this clonotype: The CDR3 end shows no conserved phenylalanine or tryptophan, and so a read error is likely. The rearrangement joins TRBV5-1 to TRBJ1-1; 10 positions match TRBD1. V dropped 4 bases and J dropped 2; count of bases not matched to a gene: 11. CDR1 SGHRS and CDR2 YFSETQ come from the germline V gene. The CDR3 runs to 17 residues. The DNA for the CDR3 is TGCGCCAGCAGCCTTGGGACAGGGGCGTTTAGAAACACTGAAGCTTTCATT. Its translation is CASSLGTGAFRNTEAFI.

As regards this clonotype: At one end the junction does not follow the germline gene, possibly because of a read error. The V call is TRBV12-5, the J call TRBJ2-7, with D hard to call. CDR3 length: 12 residues. Germline CDR1 is LGHNT and CDR2 is FRNRAP. CDR3 loop: CASVKRLYEQYF. DNA of the CDR3: TGTGCAAGTGTCAAAAGACTCTACGAGCAGTACTTC. Supplemented by reference TRBV12-5 and TRBJ2-7, the full variable domain reads DARVTQTPRHKVTEMGQEVTMRCQPILGHNTVFWYRQTMMQGLELLAYFRNRAPLDDSGMPKDRFSAEMPDATLATLKIQPSEPRDSAVYFCASVKRLYEQYFGPGTRLTVT.

A remark on this clonotype: Being one base from a much bigger clone, this may be a read error. The chain uses TRBV6-5 and TRBJ1-1; no firm D call. The length of the CDR3 is 14 residues. Trimming shortened V by 0 bases and J by 6 bases, and 11 bases separated the two germline ends. The germline V gene encodes CDR1 MNHEY and CDR2 SVGAGI. DNA of the CDR3: TGTGCCAGCAGTTACTCGTGGAACGGTCCTGAAGCTTTCTTT. This codes for CASSYSWNGPEAFF.

With regard to this clonotype: Since no conserved phenylalanine or tryptophan closes the CDR3, a read error is the likely cause. The J gene is TRBJ2-2, the V gene TRBV6-1; 8 bases are a match to TRBD1. This CDR3 is built from 14 residues. Germline values: CDR1 MNHNS, CDR2 SASEGT. The CDR3 protein is CGSNTGGSTGELFS. The CDR3 bases are TGTGGCAGCAATACAGGGGGTAGCACCGGGGAGCTGTTTTCT.

This clonotype came up a few times. This may come from a read error, since a much larger clone is one base off. V usage is TRBV6-6 and J usage is TRBJ1-3; 10 nucleotides align to TRBD1. Trimming took 5 bases from V and 7 from J; bases not matched to a gene: 8. The CDR3 spans 15 residues. Germline V gene sequence: CDR1 MNHNY, CDR2 SVGAGI (reference sequence). The CDR3 DNA is TGTGCCAGCAGTGCACGGAGGGGACAGGGGAACACCATATATTTT. Translation: CASSARRGQGNTIYF.

Regarding this clonotype: This may arise from a read error, as a much more abundant clone is one base away. The chain carries TRBV28 and TRBJ2-7; D is undetermined. CDR3 length equals 16 residues. The V and J ends lost 9 bases and 4 bases respectively, with 25 bases between them. The V gene's germline CDR1 is MDHEN and CDR2 SYDVKM. In DNA form, the CDR3 reads TGTGCCAGAAGCCCCCTATCTGCCCTAGTACCATACGAGCAGTACTTC. Residues: CARSPLSALVPYEQYF.

In this sample, this clonotype turned up a few times. The chain has TRBV5-4 and TRBJ2-6, with no clear D. The CDR3 contains 15 residues. The germline V and J ends were trimmed by 2 bases and 0 bases, with 6 bases remaining between them. CDR1 and CDR2 (germline): SGHNT, YYREEE (reference sequence). CDR3 sequence (DNA): TGTGCCAGCAGCTTCACGGGCTCTGGGGCCAACGTCCTGACTTTC. This codes for CASSFTGSGANVLTF.

Concerning this clonotype: A much bigger clone sits one base away, suggesting this may be a read error. The V call is TRBV5-1, the J call TRBJ1-6, with 10 bases lining up with TRBD1. Germline assignment: CDR1 SGHRS and CDR2 YFSETQ. The CDR3 length is 16 residues. In nucleotides, the CDR3 is TGCGCCAACAGCCCAGAACCGGGACAGGGGAATTCACCCCTCCACTTT. Amino acid sequence: CANSPEPGQGNSPLHF.

To note about this clonotype: A read error may account for a junction end that differs from germline. This chain connects TRBV10-1 to TRBJ2-1; 8 positions match TRBD2. CDR3 length equals 13 residues. CDR1 is WNHNN and CDR2 is SYGVQD in the germline V gene (reference sequence). The DNA of the CDR3 is TGCACCAGCAGTGTTGGACCTAGCGGGGAGCAGTTCTTC. Translated: CTSSVGPSGEQFF.

The chain recombines TRBV5-5 with TRBJ2-7, with D unresolved. CDR1 is SGHKS, CDR2 YYEKEE, per germline (reference sequence). This CDR3 contains 15 residues. Trimming took 5 bases from V and 3 from J, leaving 18 bases between them. CDR3 in amino acids: CASRSPDRLSYEQYF. The CDR3 coding sequence is TGTGCCAGCAGGTCCCCGGATAGGCTAAGCTACGAGCAGTACTTC.

Concerning this clonotype itself: At one of its ends the junction is not consistent with the germline gene, which may arise from a read error. In DNA, the CDR3 is TGCGCCAGCAGTCAAAACTCGTATGGCCACACCTTC. It is translated as CASSQNSYGHTF. The gene calls are TRBV4-1 and TRBJ1-2; D gene unclear. Germline V lookup: CDR1 MGHRA, CDR2 YSYEKL. The CDR3 sequence is 12 residues long.

As for this clonotype: An end of the junction does not agree with germline; a read error may underlie this. The J gene is TRBJ2-7, the V gene TRBV18; 15 bases map to TRBD2. This CDR3 is 17 amino acids long. Germline loops: CDR1 KGHSH, CDR2 LQKENI. CDR3 in amino acids: CASSPPGLAGGSYEQYF. Written as DNA, the CDR3 is TGTGCCAGTTCACCACCGGGACTAGCGGGAGGCAGCTACGAGCAGTACTTC.

J is TRBJ2-1 and V is TRBV4-1; no definite D call. Trimming took off 11 bases at V and 7 bases at J, with 15 bases between the two ends. Germline V gene data show CDR1 as MGHRA and CDR2 as YSYEKL. CDR3 length: 12 amino acids. As DNA, the CDR3 is TGCGCCGGCATCCAAGACGGAAATGAGCAGTTCTTC. Its protein product is CAGIQDGNEQFF.

On this clonotype: A much more abundant neighbour one base away suggests this may be a read error. The chain couples TRBV4-1 to TRBJ1-4, with TRBD1 matching over 7 bases. Germline assignment: CDR1 MGHRA and CDR2 YSYEKL. The CDR3 has 16 residues. The CDR3 DNA sequence: TGCTCCAGCAGCCAAGATCGTTACAGGGGTAATGGAAAACTGTTTTTT. Translation: CSSSQDRYRGNGKLFF.

This clonotype appeared many times. The chain employs TRBV7-9 and TRBJ2-3, with 7 bases that match TRBD1. This CDR3 region has 17 residues. Trimming at V came to 1 base and at J to 7 bases, leaving 14 bases not matched to a gene. Germline CDR1 and CDR2: SEHNR and FQNEAQ (reference sequence). The CDR3 sequence: CASSLGSDRVPGHTQYF. In DNA form, the CDR3 reads TGTGCCAGCAGCTTAGGGTCCGACAGGGTGCCCGGACATACGCAGTATTTT.

As regards this clonotype: The conserved phenylalanine or tryptophan is not found at the CDR3 terminus, so this likely reflects a read error. This chain links TRBV11-1 with TRBJ2-1, with TRBD2 matching over 8 bases. The CDR3 sequence is 16 residues long. Germline V gives CDR1 SGHAT, CDR2 FQDESV (reference sequence). The CDR3 region has the DNA TGCGCCAGCAGCTTAGAAATAGCGGGGAGTTACAATGAACAGTTCTCC. It codes for CASSLEIAGSYNEQFS.

Details on this clonotype: The CDR3 ends on some other residue instead of the conserved phenylalanine or tryptophan, so this is likely a read error. V is TRBV5-4 and J is TRBJ2-5; 7 bases map to TRBD1. CDR1 is SGHNT, CDR2 YYREEE, per germline (reference sequence). The CDR3 has 15 amino acids. V shed 4 bases and J 0 bases; nucleotides not matched to a gene: 6. This chain's CDR3 is CASSHGTANQETQYS. The CDR3 coding sequence is TGTGCCAGCAGCCATGGGACAGCCAACCAAGAGACCCAGTACTCC.

The V gene is TRBV6-1, the J gene TRBJ2-7; D remains ambiguous. The CDR3 is 16 amino acids. Trimming took off 5 bases at V and 4 bases at J, with 21 bases between the two ends. Per germline, CDR1 MNHNS and CDR2 SASEGT. The CDR3 reads CASSPLRSWALYEQYF. CDR3 in DNA: TGTGCCAGCAGTCCCCTCCGATCGTGGGCACTTTACGAGCAGTACTTC.

Points on this clonotype: Sequence at one end of the junction differs from germline and may be a read error. The V call is TRBV6-2 or TRBV6-3, the J call TRBJ2-4; TRBD1 or TRBD2 may be the D gene (5 bases each). Germline-derived CDR1 and CDR2 are MNHEY and SVGEGT. The CDR3 is made up of 14 amino acids. The CDR3 nucleotides read TGTACCAGCAGTTATACGGGGCCACAAAACATTCAGTACTTC. Amino acids: CTSSYTGPQNIQYF.

The gene calls are TRBV13 and TRBJ2-3; possibly TRBD2 for D (5 bases). The CDR3 sequence is 17 residues long. Germline CDR1 PRHDT, CDR2 FYEKMQ (reference sequence). Trimming took 7 bases from V and 4 from J, leaving 24 bases between them. The CDR3 DNA reads as TGTGCCAGCAATTCATTTACCGGCGGGTTACGGGCAGATACGCAGTATTTT. It codes for CASNSFTGGLRADTQYF.